The 18 T cell receptor beta chains below all came from one sample that was sequenced in a study of memory CD4+ T cells and cytomegalovirus serostatus. TCRdb keeps only in-frame clones here, not all; method: immunoSEQ multiplex PCR. The table has 40,000 to 55,000 clones, about 79% seen once. The sort gate was single viable CD3+CD4+CD8-CD45RO+ cells for memory CD4+ T cells. Material for sequencing was memory CD4+ T cells from blood. The receptors come from an adult in good health and CMV-seronegative.

The rearrangement links TRBV7-6 to TRBJ2-2; unclear D gene. The CDR3 length is 15 residues. V lost 2 bases to trimming and J lost 4 bases, with 11 bases between them. CDR1 and CDR2 from the germline V gene are SGHVS and FNYEAQ. DNA of the CDR3: TGTGCCAGCAGCTTAAATCCAGTCTCCACCGGGGAGCTGTTTTTT. Its translation is CASSLNPVSTGELFF.

V and J are TRBV28 and TRBJ1-2; D unclear. The CDR3 has 13 amino acids. Trimming pared 2 bases from V and 5 bases from J, leaving 9 bases between. Germline CDR1 MDHEN, CDR2 SYDVKM. The CDR3 DNA follows: TGTGCCAGCAGTTTAGCAGTCTCTTATGGCTACACCTTC. This codes for CASSLAVSYGYTF.

A few counts support this clone. The rearrangement joins TRBV2 to TRBJ1-5, with TRBD1 identical over 9 bases. V shed 6 bases, J shed 7 bases, and the junction held 7 bases outside the gene matches. The CDR3 is 14 amino acids. Germline V CDR1 and CDR2: SNHLY, FYNNEI. This chain's CDR3 is CASSATGGLQPQHF. CDR3 in DNA: TGTGCCAGCAGCGCGACAGGGGGACTGCAGCCCCAGCATTTT.

The chain is built from TRBV18 and TRBJ2-3; D is possibly TRBD2 (6 bases). The germline CDR1 and CDR2 sequences are KGHSH and LQKENI. With 2 bases removed from V and 0 bases from J, the gap between germline ends came to 15 bases. The CDR3 has 17 residues. The CDR3, as DNA: TGTGCCAGCTCACCAGGAGGTTTCGGGACTAGCACAGATACGCAGTATTTT. This translates into CASSPGGFGTSTDTQYF.

This chain uses TRBV2 with TRBJ1-1, with unresolved D. In germline, CDR1 is SNHLY, CDR2 FYNNEI. V was pared by 3 bases and J by 6 bases, with 11 bases between. The CDR3 length is 13 residues. Here the CDR3 reads CASSDQLGAEAFF. CDR3 nucleotide sequence: TGTGCCAGCAGTGACCAACTAGGCGCTGAAGCTTTCTTT.

The gene calls are TRBV4-3 and TRBJ1-3, with D possibly being TRBD1 (6 bases). V was clipped by 0 bases and J by 4 bases, with 19 bases between them. The CDR3 consists of 18 residues. Germline V gene lookup returns CDR1 LGHNA and CDR2 YSLEER. Here the CDR3 reads CASSQDHGNRAFGNTIYF. CDR3 sequence (DNA): TGCGCCAGCAGCCAAGATCATGGGAACAGGGCATTCGGAAACACCATATATTTT.

This sequence joins TRBV28 and TRBJ2-7; D is possibly TRBD1 or TRBD2 (5 bases each). Germline CDR1 reads MDHEN; CDR2 reads SYDVKM. Trimming removed 8 bases at V and 9 bases at J, with 17 bases between. The CDR3 runs to 12 residues. This CDR3 reads CASGVGTLAQYF. The DNA of the CDR3 is TGTGCCAGCGGTGTGGGGACCCTCGCGCAGTACTTC.

This clone was seen only a few times. This sequence joins TRBV5-1 and TRBJ2-5; TRBD2 matches at 7 bases. There are 16 residues in the CDR3. The V gene end was trimmed by 5 bases and the J gene end by 4 bases; junction bases not matched to a gene: 14. CDR1 and CDR2 from the germline V gene are SGHRS and YFSETQ. CDR3 DNA: TGCGCCAGCAGGGCTAGAGCCCAGGGAGGGTTAGAGACCCAGTACTTC. Translating gives CASRARAQGGLETQYF.

V and J are TRBV28 and TRBJ1-6, with D maybe TRBD1 (5 bases). CDR3 length equals 16 residues. V lost 5 bases and J lost 3, with 14 bases in between. Germline CDR1 reads MDHEN; CDR2 reads SYDVKM. The CDR3 DNA is TGTGCCAGCAGTCGGGGGGGGACGAGCTATAATTCACCCCTCCACTTT. Encoded protein: CASSRGGTSYNSPLHF.

CDR3 DNA sequence: TGTGCCAGCAGCTTAAACTCACGATCCTACGAGCAGTACTTC. Amino acid sequence: CASSLNSRSYEQYF. The V and J genes are TRBV7-2 and TRBJ2-7; no definite D call. Between the trimmed V and J ends, which lost 2 bases and 1 base, there was a span of 9 bases. This CDR3 has 14 residues. The germline gives CDR1 SGHTA, CDR2 FQGNSA.

The CDR3 region is CATGATSRNTEAFF. DNA of the CDR3: TGTGCCACAGGGGCGACATCCAGGAACACTGAAGCTTTCTTT. The chain couples TRBV10-3 to TRBJ1-1; TRBD1 is a possible D gene (6 bases). This CDR3 has 14 amino acids. From germline, CDR1 is ENHRY and CDR2 SYGVKD. V was trimmed by 10 bases and J by 1 base, leaving 16 bases between them.

The V and J genes are TRBV6-6 and TRBJ2-3; a possible D gene is TRBD1 (5 bases). V lost 7 bases and J lost 1, with 18 bases in between. CDR3 length equals 16 residues. Germline CDR1 and CDR2: MNHNY and SVGAGI (reference sequence). CDR3 nucleotides: TGTGCCAGCACCACGCTACTGGGCAGGGGCACAGATACGCAGTATTTT. It specifies CASTTLLGRGTDTQYF.

The V call is TRBV5-4, the J call TRBJ1-5; maybe TRBD1 (5 bases). Trimming took 0 bases from V and 7 from J, leaving 11 bases between them. CDR1 and CDR2 from the germline V gene are SGHNT and YYREEE (reference sequence). The CDR3 has 14 residues. This CDR3 reads CASSLDPEGQPQHF. The CDR3 bases are TGTGCCAGCAGCTTGGATCCGGAGGGGCAGCCCCAGCATTTT.

The chain employs TRBV10-3 and TRBJ2-3; 7 bases align to TRBD1. The ends lost 4 bases at V and 2 bases at J; junction bases unmatched: 6. The CDR3 loop spans 15 amino acids. CDR1 and CDR2 from the germline V gene are ENHRY and SYGVKD. The CDR3 nucleotides read TGTGCCATCAGTGTGAAAGGGGGCCTCACAGATACGCAGTATTTT. It is translated as CAISVKGGLTDTQYF.

The rearrangement links TRBV2 to TRBJ2-2; 8 nucleotides align to TRBD1. Germline V lookup: CDR1 SNHLY, CDR2 FYNNEI. CDR3 size: 13 residues. Trimming cost V 6 bases and J 7 bases; bases outside gene matches: 4. The CDR3: CASSFRGRGELFF. In DNA, the CDR3 is TGTGCCAGCAGCTTCAGGGGGCGCGGGGAGCTGTTTTTT.

By its share, this clone is medium-sized (0.01 to 0.1%). V usage is TRBV2 and J usage is TRBJ1-6; D gene ambiguous. The CDR3 is made up of 14 amino acids. V was shortened by 6 bases and J by 8 bases, with 14 bases between the two germline ends. Germline loops: CDR1 SNHLY, CDR2 FYNNEI. CDR3 nucleotide sequence: TGTGCCAGCAGCCTGACGCCTGCAGATTCACCCCTCCACTTT. It specifies CASSLTPADSPLHF.

The rearrangement uses TRBV2 and TRBJ2-5; perhaps TRBD2 as D (6 bases). CDR3 size: 16 residues. In germline, CDR1 is SNHLY, CDR2 FYNNEI. V dropped 6 bases and J dropped 1 base, with 18 bases sitting between them. The CDR3 DNA is TGTGCCAGCAGACTAGGGATTGGGGGGAGCCAAGAGACCCAGTACTTC. Its protein is CASRLGIGGSQETQYF.

The rearrangement joins TRBV7-8 to TRBJ1-4; maybe TRBD1 (6 bases). Per germline, CDR1 SGHVS and CDR2 FQNEAQ. The V end lost 5 bases, the J end lost 5 bases, and 15 bases lay between the germline ends. The CDR3 extends over 15 amino acids. CDR3 sequence reads: CASSGQSGVNEKLFF. The DNA for the CDR3 is TGTGCCAGCAGCGGACAGTCGGGGGTAAATGAAAAACTGTTTTTT. The full variable domain, in which reference TRBV7-8 and TRBJ1-4 provide the parts outside the CDR3, is GAGVSQSPRYKVAKRGQDVALRCDPISGHVSLFWYQQALGQGPEFLTYFQNEAQLDKSGLPSDRFFAERPEGSVSTLKIQRTQQEDSAVYLCASSGQSGVNEKLFFGSGTQLSVL.